These 17 T cell receptor beta chains were all obtained from the same sample, sequenced in a study of shared clonotypes between healthy human individuals. This table comes from immunoSEQ multiplex PCR, and its TCRdb copy is limited to in-frame clones, with some not included. There are 1.6 million or so clones in the sample; roughly 98.5% occur only once, and 0.36% lies in the top ten. Sequencing was performed on naive CD4+ T cells sorted from blood. Subset reported: CD45RA+ positively selected. The receptors come from a young man in good health.

The gene calls are TRBV12-5 and TRBJ2-1, with TRBD2 matching over 11 bases. Germline lookup yields CDR1 LGHNT and CDR2 FRNRAP. This CDR3 spans 18 amino acids. Losses at the gene ends were 1 base for V and 2 bases for J; bases not matched to a gene: 7. The DNA for the CDR3 is TGTGCTAGTGGTTTGGGCCCCGGGACTAGCGGCCCCTACAATGAGCAGTTCTTC. Protein: CASGLGPGTSGPYNEQFF.

CDR3 nucleotides: TGTGCCAGCAGTACGCTGGGGCAAGAGACCCAGTACTTC. Protein: CASSTLGQETQYF. V usage is TRBV28 and J usage is TRBJ2-5; D gene uncertain. The CDR3 runs 13 residues. Germline assignment: CDR1 MDHEN and CDR2 SYDVKM. With 5 bases removed from V and 2 bases from J, the gap between germline ends came to 9 bases.

V usage is TRBV5-5 and J usage is TRBJ2-7; 9 bases fit TRBD1. This CDR3 comprises 15 residues. CDR1 and CDR2 from the germline V gene are SGHKS and YYEKEE (reference sequence). V dropped 3 bases and J dropped 7; count of bases not matched to a gene: 11. CDR3 in amino acids: CASSSWKTGGGEQYF. As DNA, the CDR3 is TGTGCCAGCAGCTCATGGAAGACAGGGGGTGGGGAGCAGTACTTC.

The CDR3 reads CASTPGPLGNQPQHF. For the CDR3, the DNA is TGTGCCAGCACTCCCGGCCCCCTCGGCAATCAGCCCCAGCATTTT. The chain recombines TRBV2 with TRBJ1-5; unclear D gene. The CDR3 has 15 amino acids. Trimming left V 7 bases short and J 2 bases short, with 15 bases between. Germline-derived CDR1 and CDR2 are SNHLY and FYNNEI.

This chain connects TRBV5-1 to TRBJ1-5; the D is unclear. The length of the CDR3 is 14 residues. Deletions cut 4 bases from V and 1 base from J, with 9 bases between. Germline V gene data show CDR1 as SGHRS and CDR2 as YFSETQ. The CDR3 DNA follows: TGCGCCAGCAGCGAAGGGTCGAGCAATCAGCCCCAGCATTTT. Protein: CASSEGSSNQPQHF.

This chain links TRBV18 with TRBJ2-3; 8 bases are a match to TRBD2. Germline V gives CDR1 KGHSH, CDR2 LQKENI. This CDR3 has 15 residues. The V and J ends lost 3 bases and 2 bases, in that order; junction bases with no gene match: 4. CDR3 loop: CASSPLSGITDTQYF. CDR3 DNA sequence: TGTGCCAGCTCACCGCTTAGCGGGATCACAGATACGCAGTATTTT.

This chain uses TRBV18 with TRBJ1-3; D not resolved. The CDR3 runs 16 residues. Germline loops: CDR1 KGHSH, CDR2 LQKENI. Trimming removed 0 bases at V and 0 bases at J, with 9 bases between. The CDR3 DNA sequence: TGTGCCAGCTCACCACCTACGGCGTACTCTGGAAACACCATATATTTT. It specifies CASSPPTAYSGNTIYF.

This clone was observed once. Other DNA variants within this sample encode the same CDR3. The chain employs TRBV30 and TRBJ2-7, with 9 positions matching TRBD2. Trimming at V came to 3 bases and at J to 4 bases, leaving 4 bases not matched to a gene. Looked up from germline, CDR1 is GTSNPN and CDR2 is SVGIG (reference sequence). There are 13 residues in the CDR3. The CDR3 DNA follows: TGTGCCTGGAGCGCGGGAGGGCCATACGAGCAGTACTTC. Translated: CAWSAGGPYEQYF.

With regard to this clone: Other DNA sequences from this sample encode an identical CDR3 as well. The rearrangement joins TRBV9 to TRBJ2-7; possibly TRBD2 for D (6 bases). CDR1 is SGDLS, CDR2 YYNGEE, per germline. The CDR3 consists of 14 residues. V was cut by 2 bases and J by 2 bases, with 11 bases left in between. This CDR3 is CASSVGTGPYEQYF. CDR3 sequence (DNA): TGTGCCAGCAGCGTTGGGACTGGACCCTACGAGCAGTACTTC. The full variable domain, rest sourced from reference TRBV9 and TRBJ2-7, is DSGVTQTPKHLITATGQRVTLRCSPRSGDLSVYWYQQSLDQGLQFLIQYYNGEERAKGNILERFSAQQFPDLHSELNLSSLELGDSALYFCASSVGTGPYEQYFGPGTRLTVT.

In this sample, this clone turned up once. The chain employs TRBV11-2 and TRBJ2-7; no definite D call. The CDR3 has 16 amino acids. Germline-derived CDR1 and CDR2 are SGHAT and FQNNGV. V lost 0 bases and J lost 2, with 14 bases in between. The CDR3 nucleotides read TGTGCCAGCAGCTTAGATCTGGAACGGATCGCCTACGAGCAGTACTTC. Translating gives CASSLDLERIAYEQYF.

This clone was counted a single time. In DNA, the CDR3 is TGTGCCACGGGGAAGAACACTGAAGCTTTCTTT. Its protein product is CATGKNTEAFF. The chain carries TRBV5-6 and TRBJ1-1; no clear D gene. The length of the CDR3 is 11 residues. V dropped 9 bases and J dropped 1 base, with 7 bases sitting between them. CDR1 is SGHDT, CDR2 YYEEEE, per germline. The full variable domain, in which reference TRBV5-6 and TRBJ1-1 provide the parts outside the CDR3, is DAGVTQSPTHLIKTRGQQVTLRCSPKSGHDTVSWYQQALGQGPQFIFQYYEEEERQRGNFPDRFSGHQFPNYSSELNVNALLLGDSALYLCATGKNTEAFFGQGTRLTVV.

The chain carries TRBV28 and TRBJ2-5; D not certain. V lost 1 base and J lost 2, with 14 bases in between. CDR3 length equals 16 residues. Germline V gene sequence: CDR1 MDHEN, CDR2 SYDVKM. CDR3 bases: TGTGCCAGCAGTTTATCTCCTGGGGTGGGGCAAGAGACCCAGTACTTC. It is translated as CASSLSPGVGQETQYF.

The genes are TRBV27 and TRBJ2-2; D remains unclear. Per the germline V gene, CDR1 is MNHEY and CDR2 is SMNVEV (reference sequence). The length of the CDR3 is 16 residues. V was cut by 7 bases and J by 3 bases, with 18 bases left in between. CDR3 bases: TGTGCCAGCAACTCTTACCCAACCCTATACACCGGGGAGCTGTTTTTT. It yields the protein CASNSYPTLYTGELFF.

This sequence joins TRBV7-8 and TRBJ2-2; 14 positions agree with TRBD2. From germline, CDR1 is SGHVS and CDR2 FQNEAQ. CDR3 length equals 19 residues. Germline trimming cut 4 bases from V and 2 bases from J; bases unmatched to any gene: 9. CDR3 amino acids: CASSYGLAGGLTNTGELFF. In nucleotides, the CDR3 is TGTGCCAGCAGCTACGGACTAGCGGGAGGACTCACAAACACCGGGGAGCTGTTTTTT.

The chain carries TRBV7-6 and TRBJ2-5, with TRBD2 matching 8 bases. Germline V CDR1 and CDR2: SGHVS, FNYEAQ. The ends lost 6 bases at V and 5 bases at J; junction bases unmatched: 5. The CDR3 has 13 amino acids. CDR3 nucleotides: TGTGCCAGCAGATCGGGAGGGCCGGAGACCCAGTACTTC. It translates to CASRSGGPETQYF.

The chain uses TRBV6-4 and TRBJ2-3; D is uncertain. Germline loops: CDR1 MRHNA, CDR2 SNTAGT. The V gene lost 4 bases and the J gene lost 7 bases, with 6 bases spanning the gap. The CDR3 has 11 residues. The CDR3 coding sequence is TGTGCCAGCAGTGTCGGATATACGCAGTATTTT. It specifies CASSVGYTQYF.

This CDR3 reads CASSLSGGNNQPQHF. CDR3 sequence (DNA): TGCGCCAGCAGCTTAAGTGGAGGTAACAATCAGCCCCAGCATTTT. V and J are TRBV5-1 and TRBJ1-5; D uncertain. The CDR3 consists of 15 residues. The germline V gene encodes CDR1 SGHRS and CDR2 YFSETQ. V was shortened by 2 bases and J by 3 bases, with 12 bases between the two germline ends.